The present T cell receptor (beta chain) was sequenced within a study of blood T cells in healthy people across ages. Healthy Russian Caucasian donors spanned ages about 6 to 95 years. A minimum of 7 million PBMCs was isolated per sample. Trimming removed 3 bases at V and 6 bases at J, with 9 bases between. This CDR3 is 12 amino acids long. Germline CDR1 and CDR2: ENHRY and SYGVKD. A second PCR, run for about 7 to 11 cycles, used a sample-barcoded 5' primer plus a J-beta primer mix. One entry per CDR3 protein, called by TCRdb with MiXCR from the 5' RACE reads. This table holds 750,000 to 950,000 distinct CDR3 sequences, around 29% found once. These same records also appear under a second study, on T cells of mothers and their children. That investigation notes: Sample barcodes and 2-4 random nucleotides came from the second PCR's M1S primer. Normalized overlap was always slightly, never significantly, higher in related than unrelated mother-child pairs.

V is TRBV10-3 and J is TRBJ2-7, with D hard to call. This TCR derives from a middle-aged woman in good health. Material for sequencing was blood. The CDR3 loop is CAISDLGPEQYF. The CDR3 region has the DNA TGTGCCATCAGTGACCTTGGGCCCGAGCAGTACTTC.